This T cell receptor (beta chain) appears in the sequencing data of a study of regulatory T cells in long-lasting Graves disease. In building TCR beta libraries, iRepertoire HTBI primers were used together with Arm-PCR of CDR3 regions. In TCRdb, the multiplex PCR reads were re-called with MiXCR into one record per CDR3 protein. The sample includes almost 450,000 distinct CDR3 sequences, over 15% of them seen just once. Time point: newly diagnosed GD, antithyroid drugs for less than 3 months. Scientists built the TCR library using RNA that was extracted from PBMCs. The CDR3 is 14 amino acids. V was clipped by 0 bases and J by 5 bases, with 7 bases between them. These data were also reused for a study on T cells in Graves' hyperthyroidism and ophthalmopathy. As reported in that work: A set of HTBI primers served as the primers for a first-round RT-PCR of the TCR CDR3.

The genes are TRBV12-3 or TRBV12-4 and TRBJ2-2, with a tentative D call TRBD2 (5 bases). This TCR was sampled from a woman aged 25 to 45 with Graves disease. The source was peripheral blood mononuclear cells (PBMCs), collected at new diagnosis, from a patient treated with antithyroid drugs. Written as DNA, the CDR3 is TGTGCCAGCAGTTTAGCGGGAGTAACCGGGGAGCTGTTTTTT. Translating it yields CASSLAGVTGELFF.